The 17 T cell receptor beta chains listed next were all sequenced from one sample in a study of Ad26.COV2.S vaccination and SARS-CoV-2 variants. Treatment of the sample: some 20 received Ad26.COV2.S at low or high dose, single or two shots; about five received placebo; per-sample allocation not given. Repertoires come from day 63 after the first vaccine or placebo injection. Generated by immunoSEQ multiplex PCR, the TCRdb table keeps only in-frame clones and is missing some. Of hundreds of thousands of clones detected, around 90% appear once; the ten largest clones hold around 1.5%. Sequencing was performed on peripheral blood, taken in a trial of Ad26.COV2.S vaccine versus placebo. The receptors were gathered from a person aged 18-60 years who received the Ad26.COV2.S COVID-19 vaccine or a placebo.

The rearrangement uses TRBV9 and TRBJ2-2; D is possibly TRBD2 (6 bases). Germline CDR1 SGDLS, CDR2 YYNGEE. The CDR3 consists of 15 residues. The V gene lost 2 bases and the J gene lost 4 bases, with 12 bases spanning the gap. CDR3 region: CASSVAGSGTGELFF. The CDR3 DNA reads as TGTGCCAGCAGCGTGGCGGGATCCGGCACCGGGGAGCTGTTTTTT.

The gene calls are TRBV4-2 and TRBJ2-2; D uncertain. The V gene lost 1 base and the J gene lost 6 bases, with 12 bases spanning the gap. This CDR3 is 15 amino acids long. CDR1 is LGHNA and CDR2 is YNFKEQ in the germline V gene. As DNA, the CDR3 is TGTGCCAGCAGCCAAGCTGGATCGTCCCCCGGGGAGCTGTTTTTT. Translated: CASSQAGSSPGELFF.

This clone was seen once. This sequence joins TRBV6-5 and TRBJ1-2; the D gene is possibly TRBD1 (6 bases). The V end was cut by 6 bases, the J end by 13 bases, with 15 bases between. CDR3 size: 11 residues. Looked up from germline, CDR1 is MNHEY and CDR2 is SVGAGI. The CDR3 spells CASSRGPGLTF. The CDR3 region has the DNA TGTGCCAGCAGCCGGGGGCCCGGGCTCACCTTC.

This chain uses TRBV19 with TRBJ1-1; D is possibly TRBD1 (5 bases). Germline CDR1 LNHDA, CDR2 SQIVND (reference sequence). CDR3 size: 14 residues. V was cut by 5 bases and J by 4 bases, with 14 bases left in between. Here the CDR3 reads CASSWGLGVTEAFF. In nucleotides, the CDR3 is TGTGCCAGTAGTTGGGGGTTAGGTGTCACTGAAGCTTTCTTT.

This clone showed up just once. This chain joins TRBV27 and TRBJ2-5; the match to TRBD1 covers 7 bases. The CDR3 length is 16 residues. V dropped 4 bases and J dropped 1; count of bases not matched to a gene: 9. Germline V gene lookup returns CDR1 MNHEY and CDR2 SMNVEV (reference sequence). CDR3 sequence reads: CASSSNGQARQETQYF. CDR3 DNA sequence: TGTGCCAGCAGTTCAAATGGACAGGCCCGCCAAGAGACCCAGTACTTC.

This clone was counted between two and nine times. The J gene is TRBJ1-2, the V gene TRBV7-9, with D perhaps matching TRBD1 (6 bases). V was pared by 6 bases and J by 4 bases, with 12 bases between. CDR1 SEHNR and CDR2 FQNEAQ come from the germline V gene (reference sequence). CDR3 length equals 13 residues. The CDR3 DNA follows: TGTGCCAGCAGGGACAGTGGGACCTATGGCTACACCTTC. Protein: CASRDSGTYGYTF. Complete variable domain (other parts from reference TRBV7-9 and TRBJ1-2): DTGVSQNPRHKITKRGQNVTFRCDPISEHNRLYWYRQTLGQGPEFLTYFQNEAQLEKSRLLSDRFSAERPKGSFSTLEIQRTEQGDSAMYLCASRDSGTYGYTFGSGTRLTVV.

As DNA, the CDR3 is TGTGCCACCAGCAGAGATTGGAGGGGCGAGCAGTACTTC. Residues: CATSRDWRGEQYF. The V and J genes are TRBV15 and TRBJ2-7; a weak D match, TRBD2 (6 bases). V was pared by 0 bases and J by 6 bases, with 9 bases between. Germline CDR1 and CDR2: LNHNV and YYDKDF (reference sequence). This CDR3 contains 13 residues. Looking up the rest from reference TRBV15 and TRBJ2-7 gives the full variable domain: DAMVIQNPRYQVTQFGKPVTLSCSQTLNHNVMYWYQQKSSQAPKLLFHYYDKDFNNEADTPDNFQSRRPNTSFCFLDIRSPGLGDTAMYLCATSRDWRGEQYFGPGTRLTVT.

V and J are TRBV15 and TRBJ1-3, with 9 bases identical to TRBD1. Germline lookup yields CDR1 LNHNV and CDR2 YYDKDF (reference sequence). The CDR3 is made up of 15 amino acids. V lost 4 bases and J lost 3; bases outside the gene matches: 4. CDR3 sequence reads: CATSTDRGNGNTIYF. The CDR3 DNA sequence: TGTGCCACCAGCACGGACAGGGGCAATGGAAACACCATATATTTT.

This chain connects TRBV18 to TRBJ2-3, with a possible D match to TRBD2 (6 bases). The CDR3 runs to 13 residues. Germline V gives CDR1 KGHSH, CDR2 LQKENI. The V gene lost 4 bases and the J gene lost 3 bases, with 8 bases spanning the gap. CDR3 amino acids: CASSRAGTDTQYF. CDR3 sequence (DNA): TGTGCCAGCTCACGGGCGGGGACAGATACGCAGTATTTT.

The chain uses TRBV27 and TRBJ2-1; possible D gene TRBD1, 6 bases. CDR3 length equals 13 residues. V shed 5 bases and J shed 12 bases, with 17 bases lying between them. Germline-derived CDR1 and CDR2 are MNHEY and SMNVEV (reference sequence). This CDR3 reads CASSQGHSIMQFF. CDR3 sequence (DNA): TGTGCCAGCAGTCAGGGACATAGCATAATGCAGTTCTTC.

The rearrangement uses TRBV6-9 and TRBJ1-3; possibly TRBD1 for D (5 bases). Trimming left V 3 bases short and J 4 bases short, with 7 bases between. This CDR3 is built from 13 residues. In germline, CDR1 is MNHGY, CDR2 SVAAGI. The CDR3 loop reads CASSYGQGNTIYF. As DNA, the CDR3 is TGTGCCAGCAGTTACGGACAAGGAAACACCATATATTTT.

CDR3 DNA: TGTGCCTGGAGTATCATGAATCATGAGCAGTTCTTC. Translation: CAWSIMNHEQFF. This chain uses TRBV30 with TRBJ2-1; no clear D gene. CDR1 GTSNPN and CDR2 SVGIG come from the germline V gene (reference sequence). Trimming removed 2 bases from V and 8 bases from J, with 10 bases in between. This CDR3 is 12 amino acids long.

This clone has a single count. The chain couples TRBV7-8 to TRBJ1-5; TRBD1 is a possible D gene (6 bases). This CDR3 region has 16 residues. Germline V lookup: CDR1 SGHVS, CDR2 FQNEAQ. V shed 1 base and J shed 3 bases, with 13 bases lying between them. The CDR3 DNA sequence: TGTGCCAGCAGCTTAGTGACGGGGACACCCAATCAGCCCCAGCATTTT. Amino acids: CASSLVTGTPNQPQHF.

The CDR3 is CSVEGTLSVNEQFF. For the CDR3, the DNA is TGCAGCGTTGAAGGGACACTGTCTGTCAATGAGCAGTTCTTC. This chain joins TRBV29-1 and TRBJ2-1, with D tentatively TRBD1 (5 bases). Germline CDR1 is SQVTM and CDR2 is ANQGSEA. The CDR3 length is 14 residues. The V gene lost 1 base and the J gene lost 6 bases, with 13 bases spanning the gap.

The chain is built from TRBV7-9 and TRBJ1-2; possibly TRBD1 for D (6 bases). This CDR3 is built from 12 residues. The germline V gene has CDR1 SEHNR and CDR2 FQNEAQ (reference sequence). V shed 2 bases and J shed 8 bases, with 9 bases lying between them. The CDR3 sequence: CASSLRQAGYTF. The CDR3 DNA sequence: TGTGCCAGCAGCTTAAGACAGGCGGGCTACACCTTC. Using reference TRBV7-9 and TRBJ1-2 for the parts outside the CDR3, the full variable domain is DTGVSQNPRHKITKRGQNVTFRCDPISEHNRLYWYRQTLGQGPEFLTYFQNEAQLEKSRLLSDRFSAERPKGSFSTLEIQRTEQGDSAMYLCASSLRQAGYTFGSGTRLTVV.

This chain connects TRBV27 to TRBJ2-3; D is ambiguous. V was trimmed by 5 bases and J by 6 bases, leaving 15 bases between them. Germline loops: CDR1 MNHEY, CDR2 SMNVEV (reference sequence). CDR3 length: 14 residues. As DNA, the CDR3 is TGTGCCAGCAGTGCATCGGGTTCCACCGATACGCAGTATTTT. Its translation: CASSASGSTDTQYF.

J is TRBJ2-2 and V is TRBV6-5, with 8 bases fitting TRBD1. The V gene's germline CDR1 is MNHEY and CDR2 SVGAGI. Trimming took 5 bases from V and 4 from J; bases not matched to a gene: 6. This CDR3 region has 15 residues. CDR3: CASSRQGYFTGELFF. CDR3 bases: TGTGCCAGCAGTCGACAGGGGTATTTCACCGGGGAGCTGTTTTTT.